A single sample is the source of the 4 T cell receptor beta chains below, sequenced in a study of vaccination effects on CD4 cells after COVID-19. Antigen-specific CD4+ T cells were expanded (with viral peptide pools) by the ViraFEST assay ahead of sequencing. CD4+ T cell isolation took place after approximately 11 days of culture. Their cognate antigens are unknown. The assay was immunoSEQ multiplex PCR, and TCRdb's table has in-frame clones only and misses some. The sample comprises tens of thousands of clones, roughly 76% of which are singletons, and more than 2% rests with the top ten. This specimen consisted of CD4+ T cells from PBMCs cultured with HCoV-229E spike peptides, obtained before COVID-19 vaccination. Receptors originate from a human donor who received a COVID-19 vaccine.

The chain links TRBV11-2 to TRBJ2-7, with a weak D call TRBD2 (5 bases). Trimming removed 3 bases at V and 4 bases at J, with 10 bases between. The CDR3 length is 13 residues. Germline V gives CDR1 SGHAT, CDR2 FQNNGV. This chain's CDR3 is CASSFSRGYEQYV. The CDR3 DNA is TGTGCCAGCAGCTTTTCACGGGGATACGAGCAGTACGTC.

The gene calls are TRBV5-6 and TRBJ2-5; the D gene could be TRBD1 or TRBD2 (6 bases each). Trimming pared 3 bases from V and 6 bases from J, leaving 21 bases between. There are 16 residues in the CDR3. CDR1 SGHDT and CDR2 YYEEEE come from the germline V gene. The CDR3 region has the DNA TGTGCCAGCAGCTGGAGCCGGCGGGACACCCTACAGACCCAGTACTTC. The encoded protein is CASSWSRRDTLQTQYF.

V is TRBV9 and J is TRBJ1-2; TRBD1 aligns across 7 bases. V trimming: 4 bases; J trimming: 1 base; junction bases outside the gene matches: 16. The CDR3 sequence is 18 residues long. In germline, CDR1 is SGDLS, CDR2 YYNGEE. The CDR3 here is CASSTPGQARGRNYGYTF. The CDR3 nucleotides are TGTGCCAGCAGCACACCCGGACAGGCCAGGGGCCGTAACTATGGCTACACCTTC.

CDR3 residues: CASSPGQGAWGMNTEAFF. The CDR3 DNA reads as TGTGCCAGCAGCCCCGGACAGGGGGCATGGGGAATGAACACTGAAGCTTTCTTT. The rearrangement joins TRBV7-8 to TRBJ1-1; TRBD1 agrees at 11 bases. The CDR3 sequence is 18 residues long. Per germline, CDR1 SGHVS and CDR2 FQNEAQ. V gave up 5 bases and J gave up 0 bases; unmatched junction bases: 11.